One T cell receptor beta chain is described in this entry. The record originates from a study of T cell changes during pregnancy in multiple sclerosis. Profiled with immunoSEQ multiplex PCR; TCRdb holds only in-frame clones, not every one. Among about 39,000 clones listed, around 93% were seen once. V was pared by 3 bases and J by 5 bases, with 20 bases between. The CDR3 has 16 amino acids. Germline V gives CDR1 MNHEY, CDR2 SVGAGI. This TCR derives from a female donor with multiple sclerosis, enrolled in a pregnancy study. This sample comprised CD4+ T cells from peripheral blood mononuclear cells, obtained after pregnancy. This chain connects TRBV6-5 to TRBJ2-7, with TRBD2 as a possible D gene (5 bases). The chain's CDR3 is CASSYLTKATGDEQYF. CDR3 nucleotide sequence: TGTGCCAGCAGTTATTTGACAAAGGCGACCGGGGACGAGCAGTACTTC.